A single sample is the source of the 17 T cell receptor beta chains below, sequenced in a study of T cells in Graves' hyperthyroidism and ophthalmopathy. Amplified TCR beta CDR3 regions came from RNA transcripts. The primer set for the first-round RT-PCR of the TCR CDR3 was HTBI. Using its own MiXCR run on the multiplex PCR reads, TCRdb lists one record per CDR3 protein. The table lists 700,000 to 950,000 distinct CDR3 sequences, about 35% of them singletons, with roughly 31% in the top ten. The specimen sequenced was blood. These receptors all stem from a woman in her 40s with Graves' hyperthyroidism.

This clonotype was picked up a small number of times. The chain couples TRBV10-1 to TRBJ2-3; D not resolved. V gave up 0 bases and J gave up 4 bases, with 2 bases separating them. The CDR3 length is 12 residues. CDR1 WNHNN and CDR2 SYGVQD come from the germline V gene (reference sequence). CDR3 sequence (DNA): TGCGCCAGCAGTGAGTCGGCAGATACGCAGTATTTT. It translates to CASSESADTQYF.

This chain connects TRBV9 to TRBJ1-5; 7 bases fit TRBD1. The V gene end was trimmed by 2 bases and the J gene end by 5 bases; junction bases not matched to a gene: 7. The CDR3 has 15 amino acids. Germline V CDR1 and CDR2: SGDLS, YYNGEE. This CDR3 is CASSVRDSHYQPQHF. In nucleotides, the CDR3 is TGTGCCAGCAGCGTGCGGGACAGCCACTATCAGCCCCAGCATTTT.

The sample holds many counts of this clonotype. This sequence joins TRBV20-1 and TRBJ1-2; TRBD1 is a possible D gene (6 bases). The CDR3 sequence is 14 residues long. Germline V gene lookup returns CDR1 DFQATT and CDR2 SNEGSKA (reference sequence). Trimming took 6 bases from V and 7 from J, leaving 21 bases between them. Here the CDR3 DNA reads TGCAGTGCGGGGGAGGGCACAGGGAAAAGTGGCTACACCTTC. This encodes CSAGEGTGKSGYTF.

The V call is TRBV19, the J call TRBJ1-1; D gene uncertain. Germline CDR1 is LNHDA and CDR2 is SQIVND (reference sequence). CDR3 size: 15 residues. V lost 0 bases and J lost 1, with 9 bases in between. The CDR3: CASSIDRRENTEAFF. DNA for the CDR3: TGTGCCAGTAGTATAGATCGTCGGGAGAACACTGAAGCTTTCTTT.

This clonotype was counted many times. The gene calls are TRBV15 and TRBJ2-7; D is uncertain. The CDR3 covers 15 residues. Deletions cut 4 bases from V and 0 bases from J, with 13 bases between. Germline CDR1 is LNHNV and CDR2 is YYDKDF (reference sequence). In DNA form, the CDR3 reads TGTGCCACCAGCATAGTCTGGAATGGCTCCTACGAGCAGTACTTC. It specifies CATSIVWNGSYEQYF.

A note on this clonotype: Relative to the germline gene, one junction end is altered; a read error may explain this. This chain uses TRBV4-1 with TRBJ2-7; 7 nucleotides line up with TRBD1. Germline assignment: CDR1 MGHRA and CDR2 YSYEKL. CDR3 size: 15 residues. CDR3 in DNA: TGCGCCAGCAGCCAAGGACAGGGTTTAGTCTACGAGCGGTACTTC. Protein product: CASSQGQGLVYERYF.

The chain couples TRBV10-3 to TRBJ1-1, with D maybe TRBD1 (6 bases). This CDR3 spans 14 amino acids. Germline values: CDR1 ENHRY, CDR2 SYGVKD. Trimming cost V 3 bases and J 11 bases, with 19 bases left between them. CDR3 nucleotide sequence: TGTGCCATCAGTGACGGCACAGGGCCTTACTCGGCTTTCTTT. Protein product: CAISDGTGPYSAFF.

The chain combines TRBV20-1 with TRBJ2-5, with unresolved D. The germline V and J ends were trimmed by 0 bases and 5 bases, with 13 bases remaining between them. The germline gives CDR1 DFQATT, CDR2 SNEGSKA (reference sequence). The CDR3 is made up of 14 amino acids. CDR3: CSARDQPRTETQYF. The CDR3 region has the DNA TGCAGTGCTAGAGATCAGCCTAGAACGGAGACCCAGTACTTC.

The CDR3, as DNA: TGTGCCAGCAGCCATGAGGGTACGGGCACTGAAGCTTTCTTT. It specifies CASSHEGTGTEAFF. V gene TRBV3-1 combines with J gene TRBJ1-1; D gene uncertain. CDR1 and CDR2 (germline): LGHDT, YNNKEL (reference sequence). The CDR3 sequence is 14 residues long. Trimming left V 3 bases short and J 4 bases short, with 12 bases between.

The table lists this clonotype with a few counts. V usage is TRBV11-2 and J usage is TRBJ2-2; TRBD1 agrees at 7 bases. V gave up 6 bases and J gave up 0 bases; unmatched junction bases: 13. Germline values: CDR1 SGHAT, CDR2 FQNNGV. The CDR3 runs to 18 residues. For the CDR3, the DNA is TGTGCCAGCAGTTACTCGATCCCCGGGACAGCGAACACCGGGGAGCTGTTTTTT. This gives the protein CASSYSIPGTANTGELFF.

Here the CDR3 DNA reads TGTGCCAGCAGTTGGCGGGGCGTGAAAGGACAGTCGAACACCGGGGAGCTGTTTTTT. Translation: CASSWRGVKGQSNTGELFF. The chain couples TRBV6-5 to TRBJ2-2; D may correspond to TRBD1 or TRBD2 (6 bases each). V lost 4 bases to trimming and J lost 0 bases, with 21 bases between them. The CDR3 runs 19 residues. The germline gives CDR1 MNHEY, CDR2 SVGAGI.

This chain links TRBV5-1 with TRBJ2-2, with TRBD1 as a possible D gene (6 bases). The CDR3 has 14 amino acids. The germline V and J ends were trimmed by 2 bases and 8 bases, with 13 bases remaining between them. Germline V gene lookup returns CDR1 SGHRS and CDR2 YFSETQ. CDR3 region: CASSLTTGTGELFF. In DNA form, the CDR3 reads TGCGCCAGCAGCTTAACTACCGGGACAGGGGAGCTGTTTTTT.

This clonotype has a handful of counts. The chain joins TRBV6-5 to TRBJ1-2, with 8 bases matching TRBD1. V lost 8 bases and J lost 4; bases outside the gene matches: 6. The germline gives CDR1 MNHEY, CDR2 SVGAGI. The CDR3 covers 13 residues. The CDR3 region is CASARGQGYGYTF. CDR3 in DNA: TGTGCCAGCGCCAGGGGGCAGGGCTATGGCTACACCTTC.

The J gene is TRBJ2-7, the V gene TRBV5-1, with a weak D call TRBD2 (6 bases). CDR1 and CDR2 (germline): SGHRS, YFSETQ. The CDR3 covers 13 residues. V dropped 5 bases and J dropped 4 bases, with 13 bases sitting between them. This CDR3 is CASRRDFPYEQYF. Here the CDR3 DNA reads TGCGCCAGCAGGCGGGACTTCCCATACGAGCAGTACTTC.

This clonotype was recorded a few times. This rearrangement joins TRBV12-3 or TRBV12-4 to TRBJ1-4; TRBD1 might be the D (6 bases). This CDR3 spans 15 amino acids. V lost 4 bases and J lost 2, with 11 bases in between. The CDR3 is CASSWGGGTNEKLFF. The CDR3 region has the DNA TGTGCCAGCAGTTGGGGAGGGGGGACTAATGAAAAACTGTTTTTT.

This clonotype has just one count. The chain links TRBV5-4 to TRBJ2-2; 7 nucleotides align to TRBD2. The CDR3 loop spans 15 amino acids. With 3 bases clipped from V and 6 bases from J, the junction kept 8 bases outside the gene matches. Looked up from germline, CDR1 is SGHNT and CDR2 is YYREEE (reference sequence). In nucleotides, the CDR3 is TGTGCCAGCAGCTCCCGGGCGGGAGAGGCCGGGGAGCTGTTTTTT. Encoded protein: CASSSRAGEAGELFF.

The V gene is TRBV4-2, the J gene TRBJ2-5, with 7 bases identical to TRBD1. J lost 2 bases, V lost 4 bases, and 7 bases had no gene match. Germline V CDR1 and CDR2: LGHNA, YNFKEQ. This CDR3 is built from 15 residues. The CDR3 DNA reads as TGTGCCAGCAGCCGACTCGGGACAGAACAAGAGACCCAGTACTTC. Translated, it gives CASSRLGTEQETQYF.